This T cell receptor beta chain was recorded in a study of beta chain features in type 1 diabetes. Study in general: In age, gender and cell yields, patients were similar to healthy donors. All samples together contributed about 100,000,000 sorted cells for examination.

V lost 6 bases and J lost 2, with 10 bases in between. From germline, CDR1 is MNHEY and CDR2 SVGAGI. The CDR3 totals 14 residues. As regards this clone: Its antigen remains unidentified.

The entirety of the isolated RNA underwent reverse transcription, so expressed TCRB transcripts were sequenced. Naive, central memory and regulatory T cell samples produced a mean of roughly 3.9 million reads. The protocol was immunoSEQ multiplex PCR, while the TCRdb copy is restricted to in-frame clones and leaves out a portion. The sample includes 20,000 to 25,000 clones, roughly 69% of them seen just once. Regarding the study as a whole: The study found fewer insertions and more deletions at VDJ junctions in type 1 diabetes patients. Significant though moderate, a shortening of TCRB CDR3s appeared in all four CD4+ subsets of Type 1 diabetes patients.

The sample was Tregs from blood. This chain joins TRBV6-5 and TRBJ2-2, with D possibly being TRBD1 (5 bases). This sequence was found in a man younger than 35 with type 1 diabetes. The CDR3 DNA reads as TGTGCCAGCAGCTCCAGGGTAAACACCGGGGAGCTGTTTTTT. Its protein product is CASSSRVNTGELFF.